These 11 T cell receptor beta chains came from one sample sequenced in a study of blood T cell repertoires in COVID-19. Generated by immunoSEQ multiplex PCR, the TCRdb table keeps only in-frame clones and is missing some. The sample consists of under 350,000 clones, just under 90% of them appearing once. The sample consisted of PBMCs or T cells enriched from blood (not recorded which). The receptors were sampled from a woman aged 55-69 years who had recovered from COVID-19.

This clone was seen only a few times. V usage is TRBV7-9 and J usage is TRBJ2-1; tentatively, D is TRBD1 (5 bases). The germline V gene has CDR1 SEHNR and CDR2 FQNEAQ (reference sequence). The CDR3 runs to 12 residues. With 3 bases removed from V and 14 bases from J, the gap between germline ends came to 14 bases. This CDR3 is CASSFQGVEEFF. For the CDR3, the DNA is TGTGCCAGCAGCTTTCAAGGGGTTGAAGAGTTCTTC.

This clone was detected once. The rearrangement uses TRBV3-1 (or the pseudogene TRBV3-2) and TRBJ1-4; D remains ambiguous. Trimming took 8 bases from V and 6 from J, leaving 13 bases between them. From germline, CDR1 is LGHDT and CDR2 YNNKEL (reference sequence). This CDR3 comprises 13 residues. The CDR3 loop is CASAHLGDEKLFF. CDR3 nucleotides: TGTGCCAGCGCGCACTTGGGCGATGAAAAACTGTTTTTT.

The V call is TRBV11-3, the J call TRBJ2-7, with unresolved D. There are 14 residues in the CDR3. The germline CDR1 and CDR2 sequences are SGHNT and YENEEA. V lost 1 base and J 2 bases, leaving 9 bases between the germline ends. The CDR3 sequence is CASSLVAGTYEQYF. DNA of the CDR3: TGTGCCAGCAGCTTAGTGGCAGGTACCTACGAGCAGTACTTC. The whole variable domain, filled in from reference TRBV11-3 and TRBJ2-7, reads EAGVVQSPRYKIIEKKQPVAFWCNPISGHNTLYWYLQNLGQGPELLIRYENEEAVDDSQLPKDRFSAERLKGVDSTLKIQPAELGDSAVYLCASSLVAGTYEQYFGPGTRLTVT.

The V gene is TRBV5-1, the J gene TRBJ2-3, with D possibly being TRBD1 (6 bases). V lost 2 bases, J lost 2 bases, and 12 bases lay in between. CDR1 and CDR2 (germline): SGHRS, YFSETQ. CDR3 length equals 15 residues. CDR3 protein: CASSFQGQNTDTQYF. CDR3 bases: TGCGCCAGCAGCTTCCAGGGGCAAAACACAGATACGCAGTATTTT. Full variable domain (remainder filled in from reference TRBV5-1 and TRBJ2-3): KAGVTQTPRYLIKTRGQQVTLSCSPISGHRSVSWYQQTPGQGLQFLFEYFSETQRNKGNFPGRFSGRQFSNSRSEMNVSTLELGDSALYLCASSFQGQNTDTQYFGPGTRLTVL.

J is TRBJ2-1 and V is TRBV3-1 (or the pseudogene TRBV3-2); 8 bases agree with TRBD2. The CDR3 spans 15 residues. V shed 4 bases and J 2 bases; nucleotides not matched to a gene: 4. Per germline, CDR1 LGHDT and CDR2 YNNKEL (reference sequence). CDR3 DNA: TGTGCCAGCAGCCTTAGCGGGGTCACCTACAATGAGCAGTTCTTC. Translating gives CASSLSGVTYNEQFF.

The rearrangement uses TRBV5-5 and TRBJ1-6; D is perhaps TRBD1 (5 bases). The CDR3 consists of 15 residues. Trimming left V 1 base short and J 7 bases short, with 12 bases between. CDR1 SGHKS and CDR2 YYEKEE come from the germline V gene (reference sequence). CDR3 protein: CASSLRREGNSPLHF. The CDR3 coding sequence is TGTGCCAGCAGCTTGAGACGGGAGGGGAATTCACCCCTCCACTTT. The full variable domain, its missing parts supplied by reference TRBV5-5 and TRBJ1-6, is DAGVTQSPTHLIKTRGQQVTLRCSPISGHKSVSWYQQVLGQGPQFIFQYYEKEERGRGNFPDRFSARQFPNYSSELNVNALLLGDSALYLCASSLRREGNSPLHFGNGTRLTVT.

The V gene is TRBV7-3, the J gene TRBJ2-3; D may be TRBD1 (5 bases). The V and J ends lost 5 bases and 0 bases respectively, with 9 bases between them. This CDR3 region has 14 residues. Germline V lookup: CDR1 SGHTA, CDR2 FQGTGA. The CDR3 loop is CASSATASTDTQYF. The DNA for the CDR3 is TGTGCCAGCAGCGCGACAGCCAGCACAGATACGCAGTATTTT.

There are a few counts of this clone. The chain joins TRBV18 to TRBJ2-7, with TRBD2 matching over 7 bases. The V gene's germline CDR1 is KGHSH and CDR2 LQKENI. V shed 3 bases, J shed 7 bases, and the junction held 6 bases outside the gene matches. The CDR3 totals 13 residues. DNA of the CDR3: TGTGCCAGCTCACCCTCTGGGGGAGGGGAGCAGTACTTC. Translation gives CASSPSGGGEQYF.

CDR3 region: CASSFWGPGETQYF. CDR3 DNA sequence: TGTGCCAGCAGTTTTTGGGGGCCAGGAGAGACCCAGTACTTC. The J gene is TRBJ2-5, the V gene TRBV28; maybe TRBD1 (6 bases). The length of the CDR3 is 14 residues. The V end lost 3 bases, the J end lost 4 bases, and 12 bases lay between the germline ends. The germline gives CDR1 MDHEN, CDR2 SYDVKM.

This chain joins TRBV28 and TRBJ1-5, with D perhaps TRBD1 (5 bases). Between the trimmed V and J ends, which lost 6 bases and 7 bases, there was a span of 22 bases. CDR3 length: 16 residues. The V gene's germline CDR1 is MDHEN and CDR2 SYDVKM. This CDR3 reads CASRPTLGGKWQPQHF. In nucleotides, the CDR3 is TGTGCCAGCAGGCCCACATTGGGGGGAAAGTGGCAGCCCCAGCATTTT.

This clone was observed a handful of times. The chain is built from TRBV9 and TRBJ1-6; a possible D gene is TRBD1 (6 bases). V was trimmed by 1 base and J by 7 bases, leaving 12 bases between them. The CDR3 has 15 amino acids. The germline V gene has CDR1 SGDLS and CDR2 YYNGEE. The CDR3 region has the DNA TGTGCCAGCAGCGTAACGTACAGGGTCAATTCACCCCTCCACTTT. Translation gives CASSVTYRVNSPLHF.